What follows describes a single TCR beta chain. This specimen belongs to a study of shared clonotypes between healthy human individuals. Assay: immunoSEQ multiplex PCR; the TCRdb copy retains only in-frame clones and omits some. Of millions of clones detected, over 85% appear once; the ten largest clones hold under 0.15%. The sequence was collected from a young man in good health. Input material: naive CD4+ T cells sorted from blood. The subset denotes: CD45RA+ positively selected.

CDR3 sequence (DNA): TGCAGCGTCACGCAGCGATTAAACTACGAGCAGTACTTC. Translating it yields CSVTQRLNYEQYF. J is TRBJ2-7 and V is TRBV29-1; D gene ambiguous. The V gene's germline CDR1 is SQVTM and CDR2 ANQGSEA. Deletions cut 6 bases from V and 3 bases from J, with 15 bases between. The CDR3 length is 13 residues.